This T cell receptor (beta chain) was observed in a study of control samples from healthy donors and cancer patients (TCRdb year 2020). This clone appeared a single time. Its recognized antigen is unknown. The input lacks base qualities; no much larger clone sits a single base away. Library creation used the immunoSEQ multiplex PCR assay. TCRdb retrieved this table from immuneACCESS and kept in-frame rearrangements only. Not all clones are present; in checked studies, unresolved V genes account for under half, and no reason is known for the remainder. Across this sample there are under 200,000 clones, with approximately 94% seen only once. Approximately 14% of the sample is in the top ten clones. Including cysteine and phenylalanine, the CDR3 has 15 amino acids. The CDR3 DNA has 45 bases and is translated from base 1. CDR1 is given as KGHSH and CDR2 as LQKENI, both from the germline V gene. Ends trimmed: V by 3 bases, J by 8 bases; bases unmatched to a gene: 9.

The source of this sequence is a man aged 55 to 70 with colorectal cancer. The chain is made from TRBV18 and TRBJ2-4; TRBD1 matches 8 bases in the middle. The sample was PBMCs. The sequenced DNA is TGTGCCAGCTCACCCCAGACAGGGGCGAGGGACATTCAGTACTTC. Translated, it reads CASSPQTGARDIQYF.